This TCR beta chain was identified during a study of T cell clonotyping in hematopoietic cell transplantation. Libraries were prepared by immunoSEQ multiplex PCR; TCRdb keeps only in-frame clonotypes and omits some of them. The repertoire consists of roughly 13,000 clones, with about nine tenths occurring once and the leading ten covering 7.8%. The ends lost 5 bases at V and 7 bases at J; junction bases unmatched: 11. CDR1 is MNHEY, CDR2 SMNVEV, per germline (reference sequence). The CDR3 loop spans 16 amino acids. The sample consisted of PBMCs, taken 100 days after allogeneic stem cell transplant. The gene calls are TRBV27 and TRBJ2-1; TRBD2 matches 10 bases. The sequence was collected from a female patient aged 50 to 60 who had an allogeneic stem cell transplant from an unrelated donor, so the T cells may come from the graft donor. Some clones in this sample may be carry-over from other donors' samples. CDR3 amino acids: CASSPERLAGWNEQFF. The DNA for the CDR3 is TGTGCCAGCAGTCCCGAGAGACTAGCGGGCTGGAATGAGCAGTTCTTC.